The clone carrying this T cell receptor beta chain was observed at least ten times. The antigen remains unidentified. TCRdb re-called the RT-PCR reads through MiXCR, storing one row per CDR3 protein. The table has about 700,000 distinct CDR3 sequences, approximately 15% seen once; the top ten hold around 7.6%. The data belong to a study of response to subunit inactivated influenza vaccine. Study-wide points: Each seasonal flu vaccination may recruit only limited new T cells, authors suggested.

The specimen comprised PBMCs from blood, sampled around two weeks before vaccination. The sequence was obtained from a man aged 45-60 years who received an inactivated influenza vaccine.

The CDR3 reads CAISRPGDTQYF. CDR3 nucleotides: TGTGCCATCAGTAGACCAGGGGATACGCAGTATTTT. The V call is TRBV10-3, the J call TRBJ2-3, with a weak D call TRBD1 (5 bases). In germline, CDR1 is ENHRY, CDR2 SYGVKD. V lost 5 bases and J lost 6, with 9 bases in between. The CDR3 length is 12 residues.